This T cell receptor beta chain is from a study of cytomegalovirus exposure and HLA in healthy donors. Study-wide points: In a later analysis, approximately 18,000 TCR beta sequences were associated with HLA alleles at 0.05 false discovery rate. An observed cluster of highly shared sequence variants was recorded as a likely sequencing artifact.

Both 60 Vbeta primers and 13 Jbeta primers went into the PCR. Sequenced by immunoSEQ multiplex PCR; TCRdb stores in-frame clones only, minus some. The sample has about 150,000 clones, just under 70% seen once. With regard to this clone: Its target is unknown.

CDR3 size: 15 residues. From germline, CDR1 is SGHRS and CDR2 YFSETQ. J was trimmed by 1 base and V by 7 bases; bases with no gene match: 8. Sequencing was performed on PBMCs. The V and J genes are TRBV5-1 and TRBJ1-1, with TRBD1 matching over 9 bases. The sequence came from a man between 60 and 75 years old in good health and CMV-seronegative. For the CDR3, the DNA is TGCGCCAGCGCCCTCCGGACAGGGGAGAACACTGAAGCTTTCTTT. Residues: CASALRTGENTEAFF.